This T cell receptor beta chain emerged from a study of Graves' ophthalmopathy and Graves' hyperthyroidism. General observations from the study: Clonotypes were expanded in thyroid at above 0.001 frequency, and most also appeared in blood.

Trimming cost V 1 base and J 2 bases, with 11 bases left between them. The germline V gene encodes CDR1 SGHTA and CDR2 FQGNSA. CDR3 length: 15 amino acids. In regard to this clonotype: What it recognizes is unknown.

For repertoire sequencing, the TCR beta CDR3 regions were amplified from RNA transcripts. In the first round, RT-PCR was carried out with HTBI primers, and a multiplex PCR formed the second round. TCRdb re-derived calls from the multiplex PCR reads in MiXCR, one entry per CDR3 protein. The sample contains hundreds of thousands of distinct CDR3 sequences, about a fifth of which appear only once. Each diagnosis was determined on the basis of clinical symptoms, serum thyroxine, TRAb, thyroid ultrasound and orbital computed tomography. Fresh peripheral blood (over 9.5 ml) yielded the PBMCs. The sequence derives from a woman between 50 and 59 years old with Graves' ophthalmopathy. V usage is TRBV7-2 and J usage is TRBJ1-1; no reliable D call. The specimen was peripheral blood. CDR3: CASSLVRLGNTEAFF. The CDR3 DNA reads as TGTGCCAGCAGCTTAGTGAGGTTGGGTAACACTGAAGCTTTCTTT.